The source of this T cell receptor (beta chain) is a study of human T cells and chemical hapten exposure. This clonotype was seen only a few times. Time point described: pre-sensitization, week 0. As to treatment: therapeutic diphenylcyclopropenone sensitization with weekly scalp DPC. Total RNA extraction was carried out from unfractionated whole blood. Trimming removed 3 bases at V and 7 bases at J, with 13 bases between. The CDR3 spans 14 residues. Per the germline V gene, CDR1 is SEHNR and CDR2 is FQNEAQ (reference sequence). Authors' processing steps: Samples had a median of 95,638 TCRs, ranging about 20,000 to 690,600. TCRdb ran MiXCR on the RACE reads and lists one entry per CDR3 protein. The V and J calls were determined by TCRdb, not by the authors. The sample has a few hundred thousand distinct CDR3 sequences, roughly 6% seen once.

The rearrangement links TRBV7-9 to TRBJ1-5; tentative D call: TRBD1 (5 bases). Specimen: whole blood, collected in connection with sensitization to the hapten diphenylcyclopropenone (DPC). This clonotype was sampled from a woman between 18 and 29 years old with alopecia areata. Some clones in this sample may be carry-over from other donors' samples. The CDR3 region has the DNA TGTGCCAGCAGCTTGTGGGGGATCAGCCAGCCCCAGCATTTT. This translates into CASSLWGISQPQHF. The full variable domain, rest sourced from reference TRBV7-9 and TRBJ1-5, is DTGVSQNPRHKITKRGQNVTFRCDPISEHNRLYWYRQTLGQGPEFLTYFQNEAQLEKSRLLSDRFSAERPKGSFSTLEIQRTEQGDSAMYLCASSLWGISQPQHFGDGTRLSIL.